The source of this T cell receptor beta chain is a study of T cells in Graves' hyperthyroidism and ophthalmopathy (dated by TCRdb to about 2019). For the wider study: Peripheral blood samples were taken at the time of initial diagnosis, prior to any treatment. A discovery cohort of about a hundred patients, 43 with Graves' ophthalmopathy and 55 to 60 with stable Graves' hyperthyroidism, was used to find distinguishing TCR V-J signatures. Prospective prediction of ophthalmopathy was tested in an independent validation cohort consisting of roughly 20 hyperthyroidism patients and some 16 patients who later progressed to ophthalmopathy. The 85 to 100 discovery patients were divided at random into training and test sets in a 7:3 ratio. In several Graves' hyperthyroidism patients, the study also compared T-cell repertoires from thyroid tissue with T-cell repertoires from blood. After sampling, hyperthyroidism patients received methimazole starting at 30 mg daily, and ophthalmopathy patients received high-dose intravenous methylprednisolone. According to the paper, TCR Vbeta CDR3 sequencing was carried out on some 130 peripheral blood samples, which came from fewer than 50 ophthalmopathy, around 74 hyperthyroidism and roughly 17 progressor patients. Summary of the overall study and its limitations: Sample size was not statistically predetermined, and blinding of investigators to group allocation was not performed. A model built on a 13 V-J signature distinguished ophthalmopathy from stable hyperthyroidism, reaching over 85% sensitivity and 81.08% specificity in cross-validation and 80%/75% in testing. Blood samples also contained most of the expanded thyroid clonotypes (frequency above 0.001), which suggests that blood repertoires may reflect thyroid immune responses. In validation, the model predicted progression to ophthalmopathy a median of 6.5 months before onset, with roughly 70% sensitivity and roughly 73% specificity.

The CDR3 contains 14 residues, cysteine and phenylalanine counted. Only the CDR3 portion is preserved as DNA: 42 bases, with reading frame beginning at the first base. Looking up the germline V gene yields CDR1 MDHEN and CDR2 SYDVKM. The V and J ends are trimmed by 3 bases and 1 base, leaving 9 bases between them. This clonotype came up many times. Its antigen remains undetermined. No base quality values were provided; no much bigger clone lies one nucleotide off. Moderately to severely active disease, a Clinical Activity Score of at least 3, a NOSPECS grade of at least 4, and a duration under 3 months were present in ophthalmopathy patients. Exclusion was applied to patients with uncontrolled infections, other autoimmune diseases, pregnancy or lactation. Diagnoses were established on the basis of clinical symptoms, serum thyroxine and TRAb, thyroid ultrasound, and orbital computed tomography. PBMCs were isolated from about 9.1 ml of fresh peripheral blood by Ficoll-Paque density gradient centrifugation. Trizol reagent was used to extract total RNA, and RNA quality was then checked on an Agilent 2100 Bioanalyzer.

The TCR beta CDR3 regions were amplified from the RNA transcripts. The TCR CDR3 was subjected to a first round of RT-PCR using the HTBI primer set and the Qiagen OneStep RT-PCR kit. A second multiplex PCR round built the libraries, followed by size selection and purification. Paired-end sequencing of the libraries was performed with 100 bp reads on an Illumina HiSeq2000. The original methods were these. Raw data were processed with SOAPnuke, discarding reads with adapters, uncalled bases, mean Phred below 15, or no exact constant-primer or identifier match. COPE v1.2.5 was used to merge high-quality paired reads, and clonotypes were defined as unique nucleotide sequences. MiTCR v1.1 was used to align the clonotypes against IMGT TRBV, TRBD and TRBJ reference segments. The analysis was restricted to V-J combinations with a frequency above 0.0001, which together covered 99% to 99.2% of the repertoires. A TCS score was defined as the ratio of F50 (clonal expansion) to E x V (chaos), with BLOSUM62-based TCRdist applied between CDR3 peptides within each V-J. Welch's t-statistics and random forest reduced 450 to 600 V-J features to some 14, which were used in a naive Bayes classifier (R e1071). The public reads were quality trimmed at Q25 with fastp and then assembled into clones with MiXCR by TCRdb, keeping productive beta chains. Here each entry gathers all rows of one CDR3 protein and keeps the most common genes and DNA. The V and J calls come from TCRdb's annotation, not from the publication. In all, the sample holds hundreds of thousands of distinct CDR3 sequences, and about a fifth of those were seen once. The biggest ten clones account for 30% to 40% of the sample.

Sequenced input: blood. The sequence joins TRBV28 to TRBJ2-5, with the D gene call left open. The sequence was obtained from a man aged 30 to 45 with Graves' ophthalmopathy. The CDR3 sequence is CASSFDHFQETQYF. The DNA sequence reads TGTGCCAGCAGTTTTGACCACTTCCAAGAGACCCAGTACTTC.